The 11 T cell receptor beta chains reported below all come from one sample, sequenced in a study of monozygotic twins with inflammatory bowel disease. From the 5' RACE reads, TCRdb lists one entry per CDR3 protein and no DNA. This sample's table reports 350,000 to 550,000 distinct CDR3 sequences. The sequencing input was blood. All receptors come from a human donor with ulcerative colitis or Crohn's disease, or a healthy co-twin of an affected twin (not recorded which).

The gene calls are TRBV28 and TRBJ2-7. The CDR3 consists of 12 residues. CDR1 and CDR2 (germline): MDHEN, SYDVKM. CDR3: CASYRTSYEQYF.

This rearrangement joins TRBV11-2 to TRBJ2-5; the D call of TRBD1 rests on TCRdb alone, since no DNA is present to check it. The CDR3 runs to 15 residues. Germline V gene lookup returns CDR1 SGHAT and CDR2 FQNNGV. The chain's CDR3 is CASSPGRIEGETQYF.

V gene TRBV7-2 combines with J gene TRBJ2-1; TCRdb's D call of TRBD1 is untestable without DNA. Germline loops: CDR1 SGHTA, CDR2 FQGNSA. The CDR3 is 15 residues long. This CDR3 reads CASSLPGTKGNEQFF.

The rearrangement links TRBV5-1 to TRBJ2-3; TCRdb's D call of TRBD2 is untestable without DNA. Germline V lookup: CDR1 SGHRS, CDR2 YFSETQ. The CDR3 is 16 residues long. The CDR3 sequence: CASSLTSGSKSDTQYF. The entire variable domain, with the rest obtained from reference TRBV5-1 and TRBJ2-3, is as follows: KAGVTQTPRYLIKTRGQQVTLSCSPISGHRSVSWYQQTPGQGLQFLFEYFSETQRNKGNFPGRFSGRQFSNSRSEMNVSTLELGDSALYLCASSLTSGSKSDTQYFGPGTRLTVL.

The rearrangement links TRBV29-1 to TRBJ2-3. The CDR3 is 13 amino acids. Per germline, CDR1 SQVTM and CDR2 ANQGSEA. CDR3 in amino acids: CSVESQNTDTQYF.

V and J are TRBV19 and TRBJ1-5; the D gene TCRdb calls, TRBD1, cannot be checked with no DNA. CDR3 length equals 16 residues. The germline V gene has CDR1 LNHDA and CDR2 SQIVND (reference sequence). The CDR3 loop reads CASSPYRGESNQPQHF. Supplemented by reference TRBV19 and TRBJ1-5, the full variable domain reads DGGITQSPKYLFRKEGQNVTLSCEQNLNHDAMYWYRQDPGQGLRLIYYSQIVNDFQKGDIAEGYSVSREKKESFPLTVTSAQKNPTAFYLCASSPYRGESNQPQHFGDGTRLSIL.

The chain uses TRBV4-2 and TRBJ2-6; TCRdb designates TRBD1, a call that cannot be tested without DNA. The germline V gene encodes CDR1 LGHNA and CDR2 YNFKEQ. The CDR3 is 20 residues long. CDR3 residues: CASSQVFGAAPGSGANVLTF.

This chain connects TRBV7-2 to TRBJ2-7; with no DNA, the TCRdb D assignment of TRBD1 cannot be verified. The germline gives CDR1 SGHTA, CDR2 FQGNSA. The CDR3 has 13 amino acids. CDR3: CASSSTGYYEQYF.

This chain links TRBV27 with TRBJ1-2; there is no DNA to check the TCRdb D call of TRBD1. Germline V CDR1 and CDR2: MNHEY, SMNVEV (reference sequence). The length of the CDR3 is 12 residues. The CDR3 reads CASSLRGGGYTF.

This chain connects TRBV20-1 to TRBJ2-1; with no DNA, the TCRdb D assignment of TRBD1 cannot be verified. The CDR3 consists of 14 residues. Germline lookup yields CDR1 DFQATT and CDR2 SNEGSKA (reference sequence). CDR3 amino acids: CSARRPQVPNEQFF.

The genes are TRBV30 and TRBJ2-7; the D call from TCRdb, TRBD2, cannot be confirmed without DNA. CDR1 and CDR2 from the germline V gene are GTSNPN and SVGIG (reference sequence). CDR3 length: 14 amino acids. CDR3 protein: CAWSPAGGSYEQYF.